These 10 T cell receptor beta chains came from one sample sequenced in a study of T cell changes during pregnancy in multiple sclerosis. Produced via immunoSEQ multiplex PCR; TCRdb's table is partial and in-frame only. This sample carries 40,000 to 55,000 clones, around 93% of them seen once, and the ten largest clones take 0.52%. The sequences come from CD4+ T cells from peripheral blood mononuclear cells, collected in the third trimester of pregnancy. The receptor source for this set is a female donor with multiple sclerosis, enrolled in a pregnancy study.

This clone was seen more than once but under ten times. The chain combines TRBV30 with TRBJ1-1, with D maybe TRBD1 (6 bases). This CDR3 region has 14 residues. V lost 0 bases and J 3 bases, leaving 11 bases between the germline ends. Germline V gene lookup returns CDR1 GTSNPN and CDR2 SVGIG (reference sequence). CDR3 sequence (DNA): TGTGCCTGGAGTGTCAGGGGACGGGACACTGAAGCTTTCTTT. This sequence encodes CAWSVRGRDTEAFF.

The CDR3 protein is CASSLAPLTSGSNEQFF. In nucleotides, the CDR3 is TGTGCCAGCAGCTTAGCCCCTTTGACTAGCGGGAGTAATGAGCAGTTCTTC. The chain combines TRBV7-6 with TRBJ2-1, with 12 bases lining up with TRBD2. This CDR3 has 17 residues. J was trimmed by 7 bases and V by 0 bases; bases with no gene match: 7. Germline V CDR1 and CDR2: SGHVS, FNYEAQ.

This chain connects TRBV28 to TRBJ2-5, with D possibly TRBD1 on 5 matching bases. The germline V gene encodes CDR1 MDHEN and CDR2 SYDVKM. The length of the CDR3 is 16 residues. The germline V and J ends were trimmed by 6 bases and 5 bases, with 22 bases remaining between them. In DNA form, the CDR3 reads TGTGCCAGCAGCCGTATCTCCTCAGGGTACGAGGAGACCCAGTACTTC. Translated: CASSRISSGYEETQYF.

The chain uses TRBV6-5 and TRBJ2-1; 7 bases are shared with TRBD1. The CDR3 consists of 15 residues. With V trimmed by 2 bases and J by 3 bases, 4 bases remained unmatched. Per the germline V gene, CDR1 is MNHEY and CDR2 is SVGAGI. The CDR3 here is CASSYKAGGYNEQFF. The CDR3 nucleotides are TGTGCCAGCAGTTACAAAGCAGGGGGCTACAATGAGCAGTTCTTC.

CDR3 residues: CASSPRPGTPNRGEQFF. CDR3 DNA: TGTGCCAGCTCACCAAGACCCGGGACTCCTAACCGGGGTGAGCAGTTCTTC. The V call is TRBV18, the J call TRBJ2-1, with D possibly being TRBD2 (6 bases). V was pared by 2 bases and J by 9 bases, with 23 bases between. The germline CDR1 and CDR2 sequences are KGHSH and LQKENI. The CDR3 spans 17 residues.

The J gene is TRBJ2-2, the V gene TRBV10-3; 8 nucleotides align to TRBD1. Trimming at V came to 6 bases and at J to 7 bases, leaving 4 bases not matched to a gene. The germline V gene has CDR1 ENHRY and CDR2 SYGVKD. This CDR3 is 13 amino acids long. The CDR3 DNA follows: TGTGCCATCAGGGGACAGGCTGACGGGGAGCTGTTTTTT. Its translation is CAIRGQADGELFF.

The chain combines TRBV6-1 with TRBJ2-5, with 12 bases lining up with TRBD2. The CDR3 totals 14 residues. From germline, CDR1 is MNHNS and CDR2 SASEGT. The V segment lost 6 bases and the J segment 5 bases; nucleotides outside the gene matches: 4. As DNA, the CDR3 is TGTGCCAGCAGCGGGGGACTAGCGGGCGAGACCCAGTACTTC. It specifies CASSGGLAGETQYF.

The V gene is TRBV27, the J gene TRBJ2-5; D might be TRBD1 (5 bases). V was shortened by 5 bases and J by 2 bases, with 15 bases between the two germline ends. There are 15 residues in the CDR3. CDR1 is MNHEY, CDR2 SMNVEV, per germline (reference sequence). The CDR3 reads CASSQYSGWQETQYF. CDR3 in DNA: TGTGCCAGCAGTCAATACTCAGGGTGGCAAGAGACCCAGTACTTC.

The genes are TRBV9 and TRBJ2-1; D perhaps matches TRBD2 (5 bases). This CDR3 spans 14 amino acids. CDR1 SGDLS and CDR2 YYNGEE come from the germline V gene. V lost 0 bases, J lost 6 bases, and 10 bases lay in between. The CDR3 DNA is TGTGCCAGCAGCGTAGCACCTCGGGGCAATGAGCAGTTCTTC. Its translation is CASSVAPRGNEQFF.

The V gene is TRBV2, the J gene TRBJ1-1, with a weak D call TRBD1 (5 bases). Germline V gene data show CDR1 as SNHLY and CDR2 as FYNNEI. The V gene lost 5 bases and the J gene lost 0 bases, with 10 bases spanning the gap. The length of the CDR3 is 14 residues. CDR3 bases: TGTGCCAGCAGTTTACAGGACATGAACACTGAAGCTTTCTTT. This sequence encodes CASSLQDMNTEAFF.